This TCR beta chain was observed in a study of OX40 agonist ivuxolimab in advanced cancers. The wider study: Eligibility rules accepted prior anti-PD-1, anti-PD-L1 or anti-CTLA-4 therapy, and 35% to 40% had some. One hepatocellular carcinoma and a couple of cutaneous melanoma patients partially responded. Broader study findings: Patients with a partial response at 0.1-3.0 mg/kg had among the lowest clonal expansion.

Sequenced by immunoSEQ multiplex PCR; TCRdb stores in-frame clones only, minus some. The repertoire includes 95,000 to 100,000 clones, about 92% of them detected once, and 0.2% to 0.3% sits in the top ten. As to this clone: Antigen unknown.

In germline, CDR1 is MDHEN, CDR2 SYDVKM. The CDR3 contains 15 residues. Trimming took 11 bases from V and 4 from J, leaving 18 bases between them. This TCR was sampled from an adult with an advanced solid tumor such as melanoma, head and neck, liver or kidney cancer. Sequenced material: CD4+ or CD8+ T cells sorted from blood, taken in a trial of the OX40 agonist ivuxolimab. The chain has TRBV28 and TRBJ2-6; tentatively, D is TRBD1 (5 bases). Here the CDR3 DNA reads TGTGCCGTGGGGCAGGGTGAGGTGGGGGCCAACGTCCTGACTTTC. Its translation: CAVGQGEVGANVLTF.